Each of the 4 T cell receptor beta chains below was sequenced from the same sample in a study of identical twins. TCRdb reanalysed the 5' RACE reads using MiXCR and keeps one entry per CDR3 protein. This table has approximately 620,000 distinct CDR3 sequences, roughly 8% appearing once. A further study also used this sample, focusing on yellow fever vaccine responses in identical twins.

Sequenced material: PBMCs. The receptors come from a woman in her late teens or twenties in good health.

This clonotype was recorded at least ten times. The chain has TRBV7-2 and TRBJ2-7; a possible D gene is TRBD1 (6 bases). The CDR3 runs 13 residues. V shed 1 base and J shed 10 bases, with 14 bases lying between them. Germline assignment: CDR1 SGHTA and CDR2 FQGNSA. The chain's CDR3 is CASSLGGQPFQYF. The CDR3 DNA sequence: TGTGCCAGCAGCTTAGGTGGACAGCCGTTCCAGTACTTC.

The chain links TRBV10-3 to TRBJ2-5, with D perhaps being TRBD1 or TRBD2 (6 bases each). The germline gives CDR1 ENHRY, CDR2 SYGVKD. This CDR3 is built from 16 residues. Trimming cost V 4 bases and J 4 bases, with 19 bases left between them. CDR3: CAISGSGRGGPETQYF. The CDR3, as DNA: TGTGCCATCAGTGGCTCAGGGCGTGGGGGGCCAGAGACCCAGTACTTC.

Only a few counts were recorded for this clonotype. The chain combines TRBV6-2 or TRBV6-3 with TRBJ2-7; no firm D call. Germline V gene data show CDR1 as MNHEY and CDR2 as SVGEGT. The CDR3 length is 15 residues. The V end lost 2 bases, the J end lost 2 bases, and 13 bases lay between the germline ends. The CDR3 reads CASSYNEVPPYEQYF. CDR3 nucleotide sequence: TGTGCCAGCAGTTACAACGAGGTTCCCCCCTACGAGCAGTACTTC.

This clonotype was seen at least ten times. The chain employs TRBV29-1 and TRBJ2-1, with unresolved D. The V and J ends lost 4 bases and 3 bases respectively, with 1 base between them. The CDR3 has 10 residues. Germline CDR1 reads SQVTM; CDR2 reads ANQGSEA. The CDR3 spells CSVVYNEQFF. As DNA, the CDR3 is TGCAGCGTTGTCTACAATGAGCAGTTCTTC.